A selection of T cell receptor beta chains follows, all from one sample in a study of human T cells and chemical hapten exposure. TCRdb redid the calling of the RACE reads with MiXCR, one entry per CDR3 protein. The sample consists of some 90,000 distinct CDR3 sequences, about 8% of them appearing once. The source material was whole blood, sampled in connection with sensitization to the hapten diphenylcyclopropenone (DPC). The receptors originated from a man aged 40-49 years with alopecia areata. Some clones in this sample may be carry-over from other donors' samples. The CDR3 runs from the conserved cysteine through the conserved F or W. D genes are given only for firm matches. Size is omitted from some rows. Given values are once, few, many or a class for expanded clones.

CDR3 protein	CDR3 DNA	clone size	V gene	D gene	J gene
CASSLVAEFEQYF	TGCGCCAGCAGCTTGGTTGCAGAATTCGAGCAGTACTTC	many	TRBV5-1	NA	TRBJ2-7
CASSVSGLHTDTQYF	TGTGCCAGCAGCGTGTCGGGACTACATACAGATACGCAGTATTTT	NA	TRBV9	TRBD2	TRBJ2-3
CSARRPGGTNTEAFF	TGCAGTGCTAGAAGGCCAGGGGGAACGAACACTGAAGCTTTCTTT	few	TRBV20-1	TRBD1	TRBJ1-1
CASSLDGPRGSYNEQFF	TGTGCCAGCAGCTTAGATGGCCCCAGAGGGTCCTACAATGAGCAGTTCTTC	many	TRBV7-9	NA	TRBJ2-1
CASSPGSDTEAFF	TGCGCCAGCAGCCCAGGGTCGGACACTGAAGCTTTCTTT	many	TRBV5-1	NA	TRBJ1-1
CASSQFLAATDTQYF	TGTGCCAGCAGCCAATTCCTAGCGGCCACAGATACGCAGTATTTT	NA	TRBV14	TRBD2	TRBJ2-3
CASSQLGAGARANVLTF	TGCGCCAGCAGCCAACTTGGCGCGGGGGCCAGGGCCAACGTCCTGACTTTC	NA	TRBV4-3	NA	TRBJ2-6
CASSQEGGYSNQPQHF	TGTGCCAGCAGCCAAGAGGGGGGATATAGCAATCAGCCCCAGCATTTT	few	TRBV3-1	NA	TRBJ1-5
CASSVLGLSYNEQFF	TGTGCCAGCAGCGTATTGGGACTATCCTACAATGAGCAGTTCTTC	many	TRBV9	TRBD2	TRBJ2-1
CASRPGQGGYQETQYF	TGTGCCAGCAGGCCGGGACAGGGGGGGTACCAAGAGACCCAGTACTTC	many	TRBV12-3/TRBV12-4	TRBD1	TRBJ2-5
CATSDNVGGRRNEQFF	TGTGCCACCAGTGATAATGTCGGCGGGAGGAGGAATGAGCAGTTCTTC	NA	TRBV24-1	TRBD2	TRBJ2-1
CASSQNRATGANVLTF	TGCGCCAGCAGCCAGAATCGGGCAACTGGGGCCAACGTCCTGACTTTC	NA	TRBV4-3	NA	TRBJ2-6
CSVEGTGGAGEQYF	TGCAGCGTTGAAGGCACCGGGGGGGCCGGCGAGCAGTACTTC	NA	TRBV29-1	TRBD2	TRBJ2-7
CASSEMSSLRYEQYF	TGTGCCAGCAGTGAAATGTCCTCACTCCGCTACGAGCAGTACTTC	NA	TRBV6-1	NA	TRBJ2-7
CASSLGIYFGTGPPNTEAFF	TGTGCCAGCAGCTTAGGGATATATTTCGGGACAGGGCCCCCGAACACTGAAGCTTTCTTT	few	TRBV11-3	TRBD1	TRBJ1-1
CASSPEPGRRNYGYTF	TGTGCCAGCTCACCGGAACCGGGACGGAGGAACTATGGCTACACCTTC	many	TRBV18	NA	TRBJ1-2
CASTKTSGRVIGELFF	TGTGCCAGCACCAAAACTAGCGGGAGGGTCATCGGGGAGCTGTTTTTT	many	TRBV7-9	TRBD2	TRBJ2-2
CASSYGISGLWSYNEQFF	TGTGCCAGCAGTTACGGGATTAGTGGACTTTGGTCCTACAATGAGCAGTTCTTC	NA	TRBV6-5	NA	TRBJ2-1
CASLTGALSGANVLTF	TGTGCCAGCCTGACAGGGGCGCTCTCTGGGGCCAACGTCCTGACTTTC	NA	TRBV28	TRBD1	TRBJ2-6
CASTGHMNTEAFF	TGTGCCAGCACCGGTCACATGAACACTGAAGCTTTCTTT	many	TRBV28	NA	TRBJ1-1
CASSSIGGSSTDTQYF	TGTGCCAGCAGCTCAATCGGCGGGAGTAGCACAGATACGCAGTATTTT	NA	TRBV11-2	TRBD2	TRBJ2-3
CAVVQGAGNQPQHF	TGTGCCGTAGTACAGGGGGCTGGCAATCAGCCCCAGCATTTT	NA	TRBV6-1	TRBD1	TRBJ1-5
CASSRSDRPFSYEQYF	TGTGCCAGCAGTCGGTCGGACAGGCCTTTTTCCTACGAGCAGTACTTC	NA	TRBV6-5	TRBD1	TRBJ2-7
CASSIRGYNSPLHF	TGTGCCAGTAGTATAAGGGGGTATAATTCACCCCTCCACTTT	NA	TRBV19	NA	TRBJ1-6
CASGTDETQYF	TGTGCCAGCGGGACAGACGAGACCCAGTACTTC	many	TRBV2	TRBD1	TRBJ2-5
CSASPPDRVIPYEQYF	TGCAGTGCTAGCCCTCCCGACAGGGTGATTCCCTACGAGCAGTACTTC	few	TRBV20-1	TRBD1	TRBJ2-7
CASSQSTPMPTPRNTIYF	TGCGCCAGCAGCCAATCCACCCCGATGCCCACCCCTCGTAACACCATATATTTT	few	TRBV4-3	NA	TRBJ1-3
CATSRNLAGGSTWFNEQFF	TGTGCCACCAGCAGAAACCTAGCGGGAGGGAGTACTTGGTTCAATGAGCAGTTCTTC	NA	TRBV15	TRBD2	TRBJ2-1
CSARAKQLNTEAFF	TGCAGTGCTAGAGCTAAACAGCTGAACACTGAAGCTTTCTTT	many	TRBV20-1	NA	TRBJ1-1
CAVRSTSNTGELFF	TGTGCCGTCAGGAGCACCTCGAACACCGGGGAGCTGTTTTTT	NA	TRBV12-3/TRBV12-4	NA	TRBJ2-2
CASSFSGSIYEQYF	TGTGCCAGCAGTTTTTCCGGATCTATCTACGAGCAGTACTTC	many	TRBV12-3/TRBV12-4	NA	TRBJ2-7
CASSFGQVRAEAFF	TGTGCCAGCAGTTTTGGACAGGTTCGGGCTGAAGCTTTCTTT	NA	TRBV6-2/TRBV6-3	TRBD1	TRBJ1-1
CASSPLEGWKSSYNEQFF	TGTGCCAGCAGCCCCCTCGAGGGGTGGAAGAGCTCCTACAATGAGCAGTTCTTC	many	TRBV6-2/TRBV6-3	NA	TRBJ2-1
CASSSPVPGQGNYGYTF	TGTGCCAGCAGTTCCCCAGTCCCGGGACAGGGAAACTATGGCTACACCTTC	many	TRBV28	TRBD1	TRBJ1-2
CASSFVPGMWNTGELFF	TGTGCCAGCAGCTTCGTCCCGGGGATGTGGAACACCGGGGAGCTGTTTTTT	few	TRBV7-9	NA	TRBJ2-2
CASSSPGGARYEQYF	TGTGCCAGCAGTTCCCCGGGGGGGGCGAGGTACGAGCAGTACTTC	few	TRBV6-5	TRBD2	TRBJ2-7
CSVLGITSGSTDTQYF	TGCAGCGTTTTAGGCATTACAAGTGGGAGCACAGATACGCAGTATTTT	NA	TRBV29-1	NA	TRBJ2-3
CASRTRTAGNEQFF	TGTGCCAGCAGGACACGGACCGCGGGGAATGAGCAGTTCTTC	many	TRBV6-8	NA	TRBJ2-1
CSVGEMGLSYEQYF	TGCAGCGTCGGGGAAATGGGACTTTCCTACGAGCAGTACTTC	few	TRBV29-1	NA	TRBJ2-7
CASRVAGGVNEQFF	TGTGCCAGCAGGGTAGCGGGAGGGGTAAATGAGCAGTTCTTC	NA	TRBV11-2	TRBD2	TRBJ2-1
CASSVHWGDNEQFF	TGTGCCAGCAGTGTGCATTGGGGAGACAATGAGCAGTTCTTC	NA	TRBV12-3/TRBV12-4	NA	TRBJ2-1
CASSEYRSWRDEQFF	TGTGCCAGCAGTGAATATCGATCGTGGAGGGATGAGCAGTTCTTC	few	TRBV6-1	NA	TRBJ2-1
CASSLRGRGRGEFF	TGTGCCAGCAGTTTAAGGGGCCGAGGGAGAGGGGAGTTCTTC	few	TRBV28	NA	TRBJ2-1
CASSRDRVPSTSGYTF	TGTGCCAGCAGTCGGGACAGGGTACCTAGTACTTCTGGCTACACCTTC	many	TRBV2	TRBD1	TRBJ1-2
CASRGQETQYF	TGCGCCAGCAGAGGACAAGAGACCCAGTACTTC	NA	TRBV5-1	NA	TRBJ2-5
CASSVTGAKNIQYF	TGTGCCAGCAGCGTCACAGGGGCAAAAAACATTCAGTACTTC	many	TRBV5-6	TRBD1	TRBJ2-4
CSARREKGSREAFF	TGCAGTGCTAGAAGAGAGAAGGGCTCTCGCGAAGCTTTCTTT	many	TRBV20-1	NA	TRBJ1-1
CSVGEPGGMSPLHF	TGCAGCGTTGGGGAGCCAGGGGGCATGTCACCCCTCCACTTT	many	TRBV29-1	TRBD1	TRBJ1-6